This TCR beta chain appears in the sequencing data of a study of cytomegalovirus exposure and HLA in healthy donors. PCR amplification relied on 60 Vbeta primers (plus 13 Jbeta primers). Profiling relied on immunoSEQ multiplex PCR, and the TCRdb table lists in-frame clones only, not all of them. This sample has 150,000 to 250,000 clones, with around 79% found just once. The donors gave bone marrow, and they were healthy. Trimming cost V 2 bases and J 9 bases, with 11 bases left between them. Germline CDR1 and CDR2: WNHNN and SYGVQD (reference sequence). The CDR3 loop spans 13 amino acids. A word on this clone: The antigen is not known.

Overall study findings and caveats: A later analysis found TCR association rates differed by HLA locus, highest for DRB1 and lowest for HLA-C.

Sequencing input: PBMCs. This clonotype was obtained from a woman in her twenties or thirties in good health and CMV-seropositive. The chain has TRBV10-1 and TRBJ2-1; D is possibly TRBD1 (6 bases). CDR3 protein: CASSESGGGEQFF. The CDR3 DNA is TGCGCCAGCAGTGAGAGTGGGGGCGGTGAGCAGTTCTTC.